One sample yielded the 27 T cell receptor beta chains listed below, sequenced in a study of low-dose radiotherapy and immunotherapy resistance in tumors. TRAV- and TRBV-specific primers primed first-strand cDNA, covering alpha and beta chains. PCR amplification of the TCRs was performed with Phusion for 20 PCR cycles, and it relied on a constant-region primer together with a V-primer adapter. Using its own MiXCR run on the reads, TCRdb lists one record per CDR3 protein. The repertoire holds 70,000 to 95,000 distinct CDR3 sequences, with over 15% as singletons. Time point indicated: before trial treatment. Sample: PBMCs, taken before treatment. Receptors originate from a male donor with prostate cancer.

This clonotype was observed many times. This chain connects TRBV11-2 to TRBJ2-3, with D uncertain. The CDR3 has 14 residues. Germline values: CDR1 SGHAT, CDR2 FQNNGV. V was pared by 3 bases and J by 2 bases, with 9 bases between. The CDR3 loop reads CASSFLEYTDTQYF. For the CDR3, the DNA is TGTGCCAGCAGCTTTCTAGAGTACACAGATACGCAGTATTTT.

The chain links TRBV3-1 to TRBJ1-3; the D gene is possibly TRBD1 (5 bases). The CDR3 is 15 residues long. Germline-derived CDR1 and CDR2 are LGHDT and YNNKEL (reference sequence). V dropped 0 bases and J dropped 4 bases, with 10 bases sitting between them. For the CDR3, the DNA is TGTGCCAGCAGCCAAGATGACAGATGGGGAAACACCATATATTTT. Translated, it gives CASSQDDRWGNTIYF.

This clonotype appeared many times. This chain joins TRBV10-2 and TRBJ1-1, with a weak D call TRBD1 (6 bases). With 7 bases removed from V and 4 bases from J, the gap between germline ends came to 7 bases. CDR1 is WSHSY and CDR2 is SAAADI in the germline V gene. The CDR3 contains 11 residues. CDR3 nucleotide sequence: TGCGCCAGCACGGGGGCCACTGAAGCTTTCTTT. Protein product: CASTGATEAFF.

This clonotype was seen at least ten times. J is TRBJ1-2 and V is TRBV6-5; D may be TRBD1 (5 bases). Trimming cost V 6 bases and J 4 bases, with 12 bases left between them. The CDR3 covers 13 residues. Germline values: CDR1 MNHEY, CDR2 SVGAGI. The CDR3 DNA reads as TGTGCCAGCAGACTACCAGGGAGCTATGGCTACACCTTC. Its translation: CASRLPGSYGYTF.

This clonotype was seen at least ten times. The rearrangement links TRBV7-2 to TRBJ1-2, with unresolved D. Germline V gene data show CDR1 as SGHTA and CDR2 as FQGNSA. The CDR3 runs to 14 residues. Trimming stripped 4 bases from V and 2 bases from J, with 11 bases between. CDR3 in amino acids: CASSSGGGNYGYTF. For the CDR3, the DNA is TGTGCCAGCAGCTCGGGCGGCGGGAACTATGGCTACACCTTC.

The table lists this clonotype with many counts. The chain combines TRBV6-5 with TRBJ2-2, with D hard to call. V gave up 6 bases and J gave up 6 bases, with 14 bases separating them. The CDR3 loop spans 14 amino acids. Per germline, CDR1 MNHEY and CDR2 SVGAGI. CDR3 DNA sequence: TGTGCCAGCAGGAAGGCAGGTCCGGCCGGGGAGCTGTTTTTT. Amino acids: CASRKAGPAGELFF.

V is TRBV2 and J is TRBJ2-1; 13 bases align to TRBD2. The germline gives CDR1 SNHLY, CDR2 FYNNEI. The CDR3 covers 21 residues. V lost 8 bases and J lost 0; bases outside the gene matches: 19. The DNA of the CDR3 is TGTGCCAGCGGTGCTGCGACCGGGACTAGCGGGACTCGGGGCTCCTACAATGAGCAGTTCTTC. Encoded protein: CASGAATGTSGTRGSYNEQFF. The full variable domain, in which reference TRBV2 and TRBJ2-1 provide the parts outside the CDR3, is EPEVTQTPSHQVTQMGQEVILRCVPISNHLYFYWYRQILGQKVEFLVSFYNNEISEKSEIFDDQFSVERPDGSNFTLKIRSTKLEDSAMYFCASGAATGTSGTRGSYNEQFFGPGTRLTVL.

This clonotype was observed many times. The rearrangement joins TRBV6-2 or TRBV6-3 to TRBJ1-6; TRBD1 matches at 7 bases. Germline-derived CDR1 and CDR2 are MNHEY and SVGEGT. The CDR3 is 16 amino acids. J was trimmed by 4 bases and V by 5 bases; bases with no gene match: 8. DNA of the CDR3: TGTGCCAGCAGTCCTCGGACAGGCGGGTATAATTCACCCCTCCACTTT. As protein: CASSPRTGGYNSPLHF.

This clonotype came up many times. The J gene is TRBJ1-1, the V gene TRBV12-3 or TRBV12-4; D remains unclear. This CDR3 contains 13 residues. V was pared by 2 bases and J by 1 base, with 5 bases between. The CDR3 DNA sequence: TGTGCCAGCAGTTTATGGGGGAACACTGAAGCTTTCTTT. This encodes CASSLWGNTEAFF.

V usage is TRBV3-1 and J usage is TRBJ1-2, with unresolved D. CDR3 length: 13 residues. The germline V gene encodes CDR1 LGHDT and CDR2 YNNKEL (reference sequence). V lost 1 base and J lost 3, with 6 bases in between. CDR3 sequence reads: CASSQVLDYGYTF. CDR3 DNA sequence: TGTGCCAGCAGCCAAGTCCTCGACTATGGCTACACCTTC.

This clonotype was seen ten or more times. The chain couples TRBV4-1 to TRBJ2-1; D possibly matches TRBD1 or TRBD2 (5 bases each). Trimming shortened V by 2 bases and J by 8 bases, and 16 bases separated the two germline ends. CDR3 length: 15 amino acids. Germline CDR1 is MGHRA and CDR2 is YSYEKL. The CDR3 nucleotides are TGCGCCAGCAGCCAAACGGGGCAGCTCCGTGATGAGCAGTTCTTC. It yields the protein CASSQTGQLRDEQFF.

The J gene is TRBJ2-7, the V gene TRBV5-6, with D hard to call. CDR1 SGHDT and CDR2 YYEEEE come from the germline V gene. This CDR3 is built from 16 residues. V was cut by 3 bases and J by 4 bases, with 20 bases left in between. For the CDR3, the DNA is TGTGCCAGCAGCTCCTACTCAGGTACCGTGTCTTACGAGCAGTACTTC. Its translation is CASSSYSGTVSYEQYF.

Comment on this clonotype: Because the CDR3's place on the DNA is in doubt, the DNA is left out and the CDR3 is given as listed by TCRdb. The CDR3 region is CASSRYTGELFFFF. The chain recombines TRBV6-1 with TRBJ2-2; the table calls TRBD1, which could not be checked here. Looked up from germline, CDR1 is MNHNS and CDR2 is SASEGT. The CDR3 comprises 14 residues, both ends counted.

The chain employs TRBV7-8 and TRBJ1-1; a possible D gene is TRBD1 (5 bases). This CDR3 has 12 residues. Germline V CDR1 and CDR2: SGHVS, FQNEAQ. Trimming took off 2 bases at V and 8 bases at J, with 9 bases between the two ends. The CDR3 nucleotides are TGTGCCAGCAGCTTAATTGACAGAGAAGCTTTCTTT. It specifies CASSLIDREAFF.

This clonotype showed up many times. The J gene is TRBJ2-3, the V gene TRBV5-1; D is possibly TRBD2 (5 bases). The length of the CDR3 is 14 residues. Germline CDR1 SGHRS, CDR2 YFSETQ. With 6 bases removed from V and 0 bases from J, the gap between germline ends came to 11 bases. CDR3 amino acids: CASMEEPSTDTQYF. Written as DNA, the CDR3 is TGCGCCAGCATGGAGGAACCTAGCACAGATACGCAGTATTTT.

V and J are TRBV5-1 and TRBJ2-2; D is undetermined. Germline CDR1 SGHRS, CDR2 YFSETQ. The CDR3 covers 13 residues. With 0 bases removed from V and 2 bases from J, the gap between germline ends came to 2 bases. The CDR3 reads CASSLDNTGELFF. The CDR3 DNA is TGCGCCAGCAGCTTGGACAACACCGGGGAGCTGTTTTTT.

This clonotype was counted at least ten times. This sequence joins TRBV2 and TRBJ2-2; D is undetermined. The germline gives CDR1 SNHLY, CDR2 FYNNEI. V was cut by 5 bases and J by 6 bases, with 7 bases left in between. This CDR3 is 12 amino acids long. The CDR3 region is CASSSAAGELFF. The CDR3 DNA sequence: TGTGCCAGCAGTTCGGCAGCCGGGGAGCTGTTTTTT. The entire variable domain, with the rest obtained from reference TRBV2 and TRBJ2-2, is as follows: EPEVTQTPSHQVTQMGQEVILRCVPISNHLYFYWYRQILGQKVEFLVSFYNNEISEKSEIFDDQFSVERPDGSNFTLKIRSTKLEDSAMYFCASSSAAGELFFGEGSRLTVL.

This clonotype was counted at least ten times. This chain uses TRBV3-1 with TRBJ2-5; tentative D call: TRBD2 (5 bases). CDR1 is LGHDT, CDR2 YNNKEL, per germline (reference sequence). The CDR3 totals 15 residues. With 4 bases removed from V and 5 bases from J, the gap between germline ends came to 17 bases. The CDR3 nucleotides are TGTGCCAGCAGCCCAGCGGAGCTTCAAGTGGAGACCCAGTACTTC. Its translation: CASSPAELQVETQYF.

This clonotype has ten or more counts. The chain recombines TRBV5-1 with TRBJ2-7, with 11 bases lining up with TRBD1. From germline, CDR1 is SGHRS and CDR2 YFSETQ. V lost 5 bases, J lost 6 bases, and 7 bases stayed unmatched. The CDR3 is made up of 14 amino acids. In nucleotides, the CDR3 is TGCGCCAGCAGGCAGGACGGGACAGGGGGCGAGCAGTACTTC. Translating gives CASRQDGTGGEQYF. The whole variable domain, remainder taken from reference TRBV5-1 and TRBJ2-7, is KAGVTQTPRYLIKTRGQQVTLSCSPISGHRSVSWYQQTPGQGLQFLFEYFSETQRNKGNFPGRFSGRQFSNSRSEMNVSTLELGDSALYLCASRQDGTGGEQYFGPGTRLTVT.

The genes are TRBV6-6 and TRBJ1-2; 9 bases agree with TRBD1. This CDR3 is built from 15 residues. The J segment lost 8 bases and the V segment lost 7 bases, leaving 14 bases of the junction unmatched. The germline V gene encodes CDR1 MNHNY and CDR2 SVGAGI (reference sequence). The CDR3 spells CASTDTTQGARGYTF. DNA of the CDR3: TGTGCCAGCACCGATACGACACAGGGGGCTCGCGGCTACACCTTC.

The chain joins TRBV2 to TRBJ2-5, with D possibly TRBD1 on 5 matching bases. CDR3 length: 13 residues. V was pared by 7 bases and J by 2 bases, with 11 bases between. Germline assignment: CDR1 SNHLY and CDR2 FYNNEI. The CDR3 DNA is TGTGCCAGCACCCCCCCAGGGCAAGAGACCCAGTACTTC. Its translation: CASTPPGQETQYF. Full variable domain (missing parts from reference TRBV2 and TRBJ2-5): EPEVTQTPSHQVTQMGQEVILRCVPISNHLYFYWYRQILGQKVEFLVSFYNNEISEKSEIFDDQFSVERPDGSNFTLKIRSTKLEDSAMYFCASTPPGQETQYFGPGTRLLVL.

The chain joins TRBV6-8 to TRBJ1-1; D is perhaps TRBD1 (5 bases). Germline CDR1 reads MNHGY; CDR2 reads SAAAGT. Deletions cut 0 bases from V and 10 bases from J, with 12 bases between. The CDR3 has 13 residues. The CDR3 DNA sequence: TGTGCCAGCAGTTACTCGGGGACTCAGTCAGCTTTCTTT. Translated, it gives CASSYSGTQSAFF.

This clonotype was counted ten times or more. V is TRBV18 and J is TRBJ2-6; D gene ambiguous. The CDR3 loop spans 15 amino acids. The V end was cut by 8 bases, the J end by 4 bases, with 15 bases between. Looked up from germline, CDR1 is KGHSH and CDR2 is LQKENI. DNA of the CDR3: TGTGCCAGCACATTCCAGAGCGCGGGGGCCAACGTCCTGACTTTC. This encodes CASTFQSAGANVLTF.

This clonotype appeared many times. V and J are TRBV12-3 or TRBV12-4 and TRBJ1-4; no reliable D call. The CDR3 runs to 14 residues. V was pared by 5 bases and J by 10 bases, with 17 bases between. CDR3 region: CASSPDPGEGKLFF. CDR3 sequence (DNA): TGTGCCAGCAGTCCCGACCCCGGAGAGGGAAAACTGTTTTTT.

This clonotype was counted only a few times. Given a far larger clone just one base away, this is likely a sequencing read error. The chain carries TRBV5-3 and TRBJ2-2; weak D call: TRBD2 (5 bases). TRBV5-3 is filed as an ORF, its function uncertain. The CDR3 runs to 15 residues. The CDR3 loop is CASSPWSENTGERFF. In DNA, the CDR3 is TGTGCCAGCAGCCCCTGGTCAGAGAACACCGGGGAGCGGTTTTTT.

The chain employs TRBV20-1 and TRBJ2-1, with a possible D match to TRBD2 (7 bases). Looked up from germline, CDR1 is DFQATT and CDR2 is SNEGSKA (reference sequence). V shed 0 bases and J shed 1 base, with 13 bases lying between them. The CDR3 is made up of 16 amino acids. The CDR3 region is CSARDRGGGSYNEQFF. CDR3 in DNA: TGCAGTGCTAGAGATCGAGGGGGGGGTTCCTACAATGAGCAGTTCTTC.

This clonotype showed up many times. The chain couples TRBV3-1 to TRBJ2-2, with 7 bases lining up with TRBD2. V shed 1 base and J 5 bases; nucleotides not matched to a gene: 1. Per the germline V gene, CDR1 is LGHDT and CDR2 is YNNKEL (reference sequence). The CDR3 length is 14 residues. Here the CDR3 reads CASSQGEGTGELFF. The CDR3 nucleotides are TGTGCCAGCAGCCAAGGGGAGGGAACCGGGGAGCTGTTTTTT.